The sample holds many counts of the clone carrying this T cell receptor (beta chain). Its antigen is as yet unknown. Patients aged 18 to 65 had newly diagnosed hyperthyroidism lasting under 2 months. The authors obtained PBMCs from 9 to 10 ml of fresh peripheral blood. From RNA transcripts, TCR beta CDR3 regions were amplified. TCR CDR3 underwent first-round RT-PCR with the HTBI primer set. TCRdb independently ran MiXCR on the multiplex PCR reads; one entry per CDR3 protein. In the table there are hundreds of thousands of distinct CDR3 sequences, approximately 40% of which are singletons. The data are from a study of T cells in Graves' hyperthyroidism and ophthalmopathy. Overall study results and limits: Blood also showed most of the thyroid clonotypes that were expanded above 0.001. Ophthalmopathy was model-predicted a median around 6.7 months pre-onset.

This CDR3 is built from 10 residues. Trimming left V 8 bases short and J 4 bases short, with 5 bases between. What was sequenced was blood. This TCR was recovered from a man between 18 and 35 years old with Graves' hyperthyroidism. This chain joins TRBV12-3 or TRBV12-4 and TRBJ1-1; no reliable D call. CDR3 nucleotides: TGTGCCAGCGGAATCACTGAAGCTTTCTTT. Residues: CASGITEAFF.